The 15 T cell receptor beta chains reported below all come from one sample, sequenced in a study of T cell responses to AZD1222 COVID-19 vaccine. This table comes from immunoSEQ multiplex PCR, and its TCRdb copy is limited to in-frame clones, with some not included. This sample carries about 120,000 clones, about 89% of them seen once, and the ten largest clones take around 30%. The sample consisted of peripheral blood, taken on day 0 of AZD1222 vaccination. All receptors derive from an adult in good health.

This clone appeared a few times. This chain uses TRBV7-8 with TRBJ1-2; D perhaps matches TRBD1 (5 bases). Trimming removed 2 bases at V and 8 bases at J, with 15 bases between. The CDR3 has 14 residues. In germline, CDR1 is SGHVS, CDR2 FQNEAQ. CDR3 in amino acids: CASSLHQGTYGYTF. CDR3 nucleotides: TGTGCCAGCAGCTTACACCAGGGAACGTACGGCTACACCTTC. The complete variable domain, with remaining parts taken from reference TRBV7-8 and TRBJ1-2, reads GAGVSQSPRYKVAKRGQDVALRCDPISGHVSLFWYQQALGQGPEFLTYFQNEAQLDKSGLPSDRFFAERPEGSVSTLKIQRTQQEDSAVYLCASSLHQGTYGYTFGSGTRLTVV.

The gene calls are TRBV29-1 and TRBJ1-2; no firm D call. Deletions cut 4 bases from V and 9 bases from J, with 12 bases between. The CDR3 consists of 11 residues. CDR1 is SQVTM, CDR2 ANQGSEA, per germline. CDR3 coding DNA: TGCAGCGTTGTTGGACGGGAGAGCTACACCTTC. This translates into CSVVGRESYTF.

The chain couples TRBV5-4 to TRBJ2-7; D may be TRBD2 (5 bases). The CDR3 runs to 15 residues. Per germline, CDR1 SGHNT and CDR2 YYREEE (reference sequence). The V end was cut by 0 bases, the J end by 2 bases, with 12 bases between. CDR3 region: CASSLAGVRTYEQYF. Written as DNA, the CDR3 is TGTGCCAGCAGCTTGGCCGGGGTCAGAACCTACGAGCAGTACTTC.

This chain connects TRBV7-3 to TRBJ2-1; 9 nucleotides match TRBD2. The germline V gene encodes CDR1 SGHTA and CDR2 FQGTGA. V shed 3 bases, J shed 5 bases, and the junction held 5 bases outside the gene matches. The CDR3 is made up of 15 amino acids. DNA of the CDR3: TGTGCCAGCAGCTTCGCGGGAGGGAACAACAATGAGCAGTTCTTC. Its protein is CASSFAGGNNNEQFF. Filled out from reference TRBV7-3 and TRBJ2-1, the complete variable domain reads GAGVSQTPSNKVTEKGKYVELRCDPISGHTALYWYRQSLGQGPEFLIYFQGTGAADDSGLPNDRFFAVRPEGSVSTLKIQRTERGDSAVYLCASSFAGGNNNEQFFGPGTRLTVL.

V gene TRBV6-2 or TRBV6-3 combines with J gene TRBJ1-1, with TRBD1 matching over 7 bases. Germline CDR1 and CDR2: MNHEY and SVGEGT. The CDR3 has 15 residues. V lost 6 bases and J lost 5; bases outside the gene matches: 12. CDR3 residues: CASSPNRGRGTEAFF. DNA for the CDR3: TGTGCCAGCAGCCCCAACAGGGGAAGGGGAACTGAAGCTTTCTTT.

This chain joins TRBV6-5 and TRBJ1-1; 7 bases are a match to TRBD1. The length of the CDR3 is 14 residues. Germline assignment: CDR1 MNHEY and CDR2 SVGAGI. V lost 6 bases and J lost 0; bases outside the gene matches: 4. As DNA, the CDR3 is TGTGCCAGCAGCCGGGACAGAATGAACACTGAAGCTTTCTTT. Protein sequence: CASSRDRMNTEAFF.

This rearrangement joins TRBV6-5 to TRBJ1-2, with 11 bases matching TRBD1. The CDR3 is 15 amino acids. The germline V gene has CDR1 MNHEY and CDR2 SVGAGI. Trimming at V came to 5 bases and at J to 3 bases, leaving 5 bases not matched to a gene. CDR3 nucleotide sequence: TGTGCCAGCAGTAGCCGGGACAGGGGGGACTATGGCTACACCTTC. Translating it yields CASSSRDRGDYGYTF.

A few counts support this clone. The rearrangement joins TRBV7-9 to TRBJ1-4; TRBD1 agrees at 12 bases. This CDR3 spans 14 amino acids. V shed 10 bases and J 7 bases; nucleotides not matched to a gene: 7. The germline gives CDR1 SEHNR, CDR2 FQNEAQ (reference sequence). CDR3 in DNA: TGTGCCACTCGGGGACAGGGGGCGGGTGAAAAACTGTTTTTT. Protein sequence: CATRGQGAGEKLFF. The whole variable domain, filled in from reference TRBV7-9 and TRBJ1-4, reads DTGVSQNPRHKITKRGQNVTFRCDPISEHNRLYWYRQTLGQGPEFLTYFQNEAQLEKSRLLSDRFSAERPKGSFSTLEIQRTEQGDSAMYLCATRGQGAGEKLFFGSGTQLSVL.

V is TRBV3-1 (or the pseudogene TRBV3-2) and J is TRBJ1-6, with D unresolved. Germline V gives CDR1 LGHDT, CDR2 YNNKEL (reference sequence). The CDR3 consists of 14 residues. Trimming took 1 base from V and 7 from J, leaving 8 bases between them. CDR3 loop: CASSQVAANSPLHF. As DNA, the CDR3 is TGTGCCAGCAGCCAAGTCGCAGCAAATTCACCCCTCCACTTT.

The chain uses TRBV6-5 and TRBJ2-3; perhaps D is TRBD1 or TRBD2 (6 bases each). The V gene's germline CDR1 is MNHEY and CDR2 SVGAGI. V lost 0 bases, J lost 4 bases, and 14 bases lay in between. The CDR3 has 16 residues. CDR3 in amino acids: CASSYSWGAAADTQYF. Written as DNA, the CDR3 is TGTGCCAGCAGTTACTCGTGGGGGGCAGCGGCAGATACGCAGTATTTT.

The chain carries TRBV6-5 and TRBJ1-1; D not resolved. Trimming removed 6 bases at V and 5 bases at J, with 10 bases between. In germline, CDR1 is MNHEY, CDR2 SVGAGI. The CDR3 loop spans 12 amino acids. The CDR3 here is CASSLRWTEAFF. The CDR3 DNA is TGTGCCAGCAGCCTTAGGTGGACTGAAGCTTTCTTT.

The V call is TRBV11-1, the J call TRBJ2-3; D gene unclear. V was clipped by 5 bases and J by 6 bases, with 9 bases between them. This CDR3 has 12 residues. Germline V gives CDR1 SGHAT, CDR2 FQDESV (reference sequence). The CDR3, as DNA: TGTGCCAGCAGCCTAATTGATGATACGCAGTATTTT. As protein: CASSLIDDTQYF.

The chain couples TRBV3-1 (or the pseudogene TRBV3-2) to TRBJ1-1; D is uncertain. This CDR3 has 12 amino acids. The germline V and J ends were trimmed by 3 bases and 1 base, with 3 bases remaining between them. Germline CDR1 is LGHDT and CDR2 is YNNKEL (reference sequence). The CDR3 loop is CASSHPNTEAFF. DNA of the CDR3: TGTGCCAGCAGCCATCCGAACACTGAAGCTTTCTTT.

CDR3 DNA: TGTGCCAGCAGTGACTCGCGGGGAACGCAGTATTTT. This encodes CASSDSRGTQYF. The chain is built from TRBV6-4 and TRBJ2-3, with TRBD2 as a possible D gene (6 bases). CDR3 size: 12 residues. In germline, CDR1 is MRHNA, CDR2 SNTAGT. With 0 bases removed from V and 9 bases from J, the gap between germline ends came to 7 bases.

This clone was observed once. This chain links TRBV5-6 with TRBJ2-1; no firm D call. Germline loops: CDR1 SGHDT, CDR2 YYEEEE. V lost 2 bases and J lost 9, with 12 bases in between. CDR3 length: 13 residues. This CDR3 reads CASSLSWEGEQFF. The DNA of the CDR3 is TGTGCCAGCAGCTTAAGTTGGGAAGGTGAGCAGTTCTTC.